This T cell receptor (beta chain) was captured by sequencing in a study of blood T cell repertoires in COVID-19. Overall study: Donors in the United States, Italy and Spain gave samples during acute or convalescent COVID-19. From T cells, B-cell-depleted T cells, or PBMCs came the material, which was cDNA or gDNA.

Per the original data handling: Estimation of nucleated cell counts was performed using reference gene primer amplification. Generated by immunoSEQ multiplex PCR, the TCRdb table keeps only in-frame clones and is missing some. V and J calls and clone size are as listed in that table; D and trimming were resolved from the DNA. This table has about 70,000 clones, 81% appearing once. There are 16 residues in the CDR3. Per germline, CDR1 SGHRS and CDR2 YFSETQ. Losses at the gene ends were 4 bases for V and 7 bases for J; bases not matched to a gene: 11. The chain has TRBV5-1 and TRBJ2-2; TRBD1 aligns across 9 bases. Source material: peripheral blood. The TCR was taken from a woman aged 70-85 years with acute or convalescent COVID-19. The CDR3 protein is CASSQGQGSNRGELFF. Here the CDR3 DNA reads TGCGCCAGCAGCCAAGGACAGGGGAGCAACCGCGGGGAGCTGTTTTTT.